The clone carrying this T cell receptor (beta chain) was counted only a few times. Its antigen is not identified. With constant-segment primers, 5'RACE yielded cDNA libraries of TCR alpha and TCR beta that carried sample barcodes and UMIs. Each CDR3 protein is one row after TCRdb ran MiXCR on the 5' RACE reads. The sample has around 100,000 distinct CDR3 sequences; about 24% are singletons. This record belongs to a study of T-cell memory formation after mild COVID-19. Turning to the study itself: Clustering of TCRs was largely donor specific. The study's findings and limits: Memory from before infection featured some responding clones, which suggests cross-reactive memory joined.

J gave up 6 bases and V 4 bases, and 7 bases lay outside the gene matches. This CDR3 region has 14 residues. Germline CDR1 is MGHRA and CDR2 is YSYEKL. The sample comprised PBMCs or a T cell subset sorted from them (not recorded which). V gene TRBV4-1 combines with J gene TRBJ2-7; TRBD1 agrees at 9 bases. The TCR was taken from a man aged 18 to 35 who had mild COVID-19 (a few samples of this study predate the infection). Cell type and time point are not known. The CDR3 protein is CASSPGTGYTEQYF. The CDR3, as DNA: TGCGCCAGCAGCCCCGGGACAGGGTACACCGAGCAGTACTTC.